The 9 T cell receptor beta chains in this list originate from one sample, sequenced in a study of blood T cell repertoires in COVID-19. Produced via immunoSEQ multiplex PCR; TCRdb's table is partial and in-frame only. Here the sample spans roughly 110,000 clones, approximately 80% being singletons. Sequencing was done on a sample of peripheral blood. The receptors were sampled from a man older than 75 with COVID-19, enrolled during active disease.

This clone was counted a few times. The CDR3 DNA reads TGTGCCAGCAGCGTAGGACCGGGACAGGGGACCTACGAGCAGTACTTC. This codes for CASSVGPGQGTYEQYF. The gene calls are TRBV9 and TRBJ2-7, with 10 nucleotides matching TRBD1. Germline V CDR1 and CDR2: SGDLS, YYNGEE. V was clipped by 0 bases and J by 2 bases; unmatched bases: 5. This CDR3 is built from 16 residues.

A few counts support this clone. The V gene is TRBV6-2 or TRBV6-3, the J gene TRBJ2-7; TRBD2 aligns across 8 bases. Germline V gives CDR1 MNHEY, CDR2 SVGEGT. Unmatched junction bases numbered 11, after V lost 8 bases and J lost 2 bases. The length of the CDR3 is 15 residues. The CDR3 sequence is CASGRTGTRTYEQYF. Here the CDR3 DNA reads TGTGCCAGCGGCCGAACCGGGACTAGGACCTACGAGCAGTACTTC.

This chain joins TRBV7-8 and TRBJ2-1; weak D call: TRBD2 (7 bases). This CDR3 comprises 19 residues. Germline V gene data show CDR1 as SGHVS and CDR2 as FQNEAQ. The V and J ends lost 5 bases and 0 bases respectively, with 23 bases between them. CDR3 DNA: TGTGCCAGCAGCCGTCAGGGGCTAGCGGATCCGTTCTCCTACAATGAGCAGTTCTTC. It encodes CASSRQGLADPFSYNEQFF.

The CDR3 sequence: CASSLWAGRGTEAFF. As DNA, the CDR3 is TGTGCCAGCAGTTTATGGGCAGGGCGGGGCACTGAAGCTTTCTTT. The chain joins TRBV27 to TRBJ1-1; perhaps TRBD1 as D (5 bases). CDR3 size: 15 residues. CDR1 is MNHEY, CDR2 SMNVEV, per germline (reference sequence). V was clipped by 1 base and J by 4 bases, with 13 bases between them.

The chain joins TRBV7-2 to TRBJ2-1; D remains ambiguous. Germline CDR1 and CDR2: SGHTA and FQGNSA. The CDR3 runs to 13 residues. V lost 4 bases and J lost 9, with 13 bases in between. The CDR3 sequence: CASSSDSYLEQFF. The CDR3 DNA follows: TGTGCCAGCAGCTCCGACTCCTACCTTGAGCAGTTCTTC.

This clone appeared once. This chain connects TRBV5-1 to TRBJ2-7; 14 bases match TRBD2. The V segment lost 0 bases and the J segment 2 bases; nucleotides outside the gene matches: 10. CDR3 size: 19 residues. Germline V gene data show CDR1 as SGHRS and CDR2 as YFSETQ. The CDR3 DNA follows: TGCGCCAGCAGCTTGGCCCTCGGACTAGCGGGAGGCCCCCCCTACGAGCAGTACTTC. Translation: CASSLALGLAGGPPYEQYF.

The V gene is TRBV5-4, the J gene TRBJ1-1; D is ambiguous. Germline CDR1 reads SGHNT; CDR2 reads YYREEE (reference sequence). The CDR3 is made up of 15 amino acids. Trimming removed 0 bases at V and 3 bases at J, with 12 bases between. The chain's CDR3 is CASSLAEEGYTEAFF. The CDR3 nucleotides read TGTGCCAGCAGCTTGGCCGAGGAAGGATACACTGAAGCTTTCTTT.

In this sample, this clone turned up a few times. V usage is TRBV27 and J usage is TRBJ1-1, with TRBD1 identical over 7 bases. The CDR3 is 16 residues long. The ends lost 5 bases at V and 6 bases at J; junction bases unmatched: 15. Germline V gene data show CDR1 as MNHEY and CDR2 as SMNVEV (reference sequence). CDR3 sequence: CASSTEPAQGMPEAFF. CDR3 DNA: TGTGCCAGCAGTACCGAGCCGGCACAGGGGATGCCTGAAGCTTTCTTT.

A few counts support this clone. The chain couples TRBV7-9 to TRBJ2-1; no firm D call. The CDR3 has 12 residues. CDR1 is SEHNR and CDR2 is FQNEAQ in the germline V gene (reference sequence). V lost 1 base to trimming and J lost 8 bases, with 6 bases between them. CDR3 in DNA: TGTGCCAGCAGCTTAGGTGACTATGAGCAGTTCTTC. Translated: CASSLGDYEQFF.